The sequence of this T cell receptor beta chain was determined in a study of cytomegalovirus exposure and HLA in healthy donors. Vbeta (60) and Jbeta (13) primers were used in the PCR. Clones were sequenced by immunoSEQ multiplex PCR, and TCRdb holds only the in-frame ones, with some missing. This table has some 90,000 clones, over 70% appearing once. With 5 bases clipped from V and 0 bases from J, the junction kept 7 bases outside the gene matches. CDR3 length equals 15 residues. The germline V gene has CDR1 LNHDA and CDR2 SQIVND (reference sequence). V usage is TRBV19 and J usage is TRBJ2-7; 7 nucleotides line up with TRBD1. The receptor was isolated from a man aged 35 to 55 in good health and CMV-seronegative. The sequenced sample consisted of PBMCs. The CDR3 DNA is TGTGCCAGTAGTTGGACAGGAGAGAGCTCCTACGAGCAGTACTTC. Amino acid sequence: CASSWTGESSYEQYF.